Listed here are 24 T cell receptor beta chains from one sample, sequenced in a study of neurological immune-mediated disorders. Time point defined: longitudinal time-point 1 (baseline). MiXCR was run by TCRdb on the 5' RACE reads, yielding one entry per CDR3 protein. The sample has some 77,000 distinct CDR3 sequences, around 13% seen once. Sequences were obtained from PBMCs. The receptors shown here come from a female donor with HTLV-1-associated myelopathy (HAM/TSP).

At least ten counts were recorded for this clonotype. This chain connects TRBV20-1 to TRBJ1-1, with D unclear. V was cut by 0 bases and J by 2 bases, with 16 bases left in between. This CDR3 spans 16 amino acids. The germline gives CDR1 DFQATT, CDR2 SNEGSKA (reference sequence). The CDR3 DNA reads as TGCAGTGCTAGAGATCATGAGGGAGAGTGCAACACTGAAGCTTTCTTT. This encodes CSARDHEGECNTEAFF.

This clonotype was picked up many times. The J gene is TRBJ2-3, the V gene TRBV28, with 13 bases matching TRBD2. Trimming at V came to 6 bases and at J to 2 bases, leaving 8 bases not matched to a gene. CDR3 length equals 17 residues. Germline values: CDR1 MDHEN, CDR2 SYDVKM. CDR3: CASRRTSGGLITDTQYF. The CDR3 coding sequence is TGTGCCAGCAGGAGGACTAGCGGGGGCCTCATCACAGATACGCAGTATTTT.

This clonotype was found many times. This chain connects TRBV10-3 to TRBJ2-3, with 9 bases lining up with TRBD2. This CDR3 is built from 13 residues. Germline V gene data show CDR1 as ENHRY and CDR2 as SYGVKD. Losses at the gene ends were 10 bases for V and 8 bases for J; bases not matched to a gene: 10. The CDR3 sequence: CATTTSGIATQYF. DNA for the CDR3: TGTGCCACTACGACTAGCGGAATAGCTACGCAGTATTTT.

The rearrangement joins TRBV5-1 to TRBJ2-1, with 9 bases identical to TRBD1. The germline CDR1 and CDR2 sequences are SGHRS and YFSETQ. The CDR3 has 13 amino acids. V shed 4 bases and J 6 bases; nucleotides not matched to a gene: 2. The CDR3 nucleotides are TGCGCCAGCAGCGCGGGACAGGGCAATGAGCAGTTCTTC. It codes for CASSAGQGNEQFF.

This clonotype was seen many times. This rearrangement joins TRBV10-3 to TRBJ2-7, with 7 bases that match TRBD2. Germline V gene lookup returns CDR1 ENHRY and CDR2 SYGVKD. The CDR3 totals 14 residues. J was trimmed by 7 bases and V by 6 bases; bases with no gene match: 12. CDR3 protein: CAIRGTAGVGEQYF. CDR3 nucleotide sequence: TGTGCCATCAGGGGGACCGCGGGAGTTGGGGAGCAGTACTTC.

The chain couples TRBV5-1 to TRBJ2-1; 8 nucleotides match TRBD2. The length of the CDR3 is 16 residues. V was clipped by 4 bases and J by 8 bases; unmatched bases: 14. Germline V gene sequence: CDR1 SGHRS, CDR2 YFSETQ. Written as DNA, the CDR3 is TGCGCCAGCAGCCAAACTAGCGGTGGGGTTTTGGATGAGCAGTTCTTC. It encodes CASSQTSGGVLDEQFF. Full variable domain (rest looked up from reference TRBV5-1 and TRBJ2-1): KAGVTQTPRYLIKTRGQQVTLSCSPISGHRSVSWYQQTPGQGLQFLFEYFSETQRNKGNFPGRFSGRQFSNSRSEMNVSTLELGDSALYLCASSQTSGGVLDEQFFGPGTRLTVL.

This clonotype has only a few counts. The V gene is TRBV11-2, the J gene TRBJ2-7; D is perhaps TRBD2 (6 bases). The V gene's germline CDR1 is SGHAT and CDR2 FQNNGV. The CDR3 sequence is 16 residues long. V lost 5 bases to trimming and J lost 0 bases, with 17 bases between them. CDR3 region: CASSRNRLGSSYEQYF. The CDR3 coding sequence is TGTGCCAGCAGCCGGAACCGACTAGGAAGCTCCTACGAGCAGTACTTC.

On this clonotype: An end of the junction differs from the germline gene, which may be a read error. V and J are TRBV15 and TRBJ2-1; maybe TRBD2 (6 bases). Looked up from germline, CDR1 is LNHNV and CDR2 is YYDKDF (reference sequence). The length of the CDR3 is 16 residues. Written as DNA, the CDR3 is TGTGCTACCAGCAGCTTGGTAGGGACTGGGAGGAATGAGCAGTTCTTC. It codes for CATSSLVGTGRNEQFF.

This clonotype was seen many times. This sequence joins TRBV11-2 and TRBJ1-2; D perhaps matches TRBD1 (5 bases). Per germline, CDR1 SGHAT and CDR2 FQNNGV. The CDR3 runs to 14 residues. V was shortened by 0 bases and J by 8 bases, with 13 bases between the two germline ends. CDR3 nucleotides: TGTGCCAGCAGCTTAGATTCGGCAGGGAAAGGCTACACCTTC. This codes for CASSLDSAGKGYTF. Drawing the rest from reference TRBV11-2 and TRBJ1-2, the complete variable domain is EAGVAQSPRYKIIEKRQSVAFWCNPISGHATLYWYQQILGQGPKLLIQFQNNGVVDDSQLPKDRFSAERLKGVDSTLKIQPAKLEDSAVYLCASSLDSAGKGYTFGSGTRLTVV.

In its sample, this clonotype was seen many times. The chain uses TRBV5-6 and TRBJ2-3; 10 bases are a match to TRBD2. The CDR3 spans 15 residues. Per the germline V gene, CDR1 is SGHDT and CDR2 is YYEEEE. V shed 2 bases, J shed 7 bases, and the junction held 7 bases outside the gene matches. Written as DNA, the CDR3 is TGTGCCAGCAGCTTCCTAGCGGGGGATGAATATACGCAGTATTTT. It encodes CASSFLAGDEYTQYF. The full variable domain, its missing parts supplied by reference TRBV5-6 and TRBJ2-3, is DAGVTQSPTHLIKTRGQQVTLRCSPKSGHDTVSWYQQALGQGPQFIFQYYEEEERQRGNFPDRFSGHQFPNYSSELNVNALLLGDSALYLCASSFLAGDEYTQYFGPGTRLTVL.

The J gene is TRBJ1-6, the V gene TRBV3-1; a weak D match, TRBD1 (5 bases). The CDR3 loop spans 15 amino acids. Trimming shortened V by 5 bases and J by 7 bases, and 15 bases separated the two germline ends. The germline V gene encodes CDR1 LGHDT and CDR2 YNNKEL (reference sequence). CDR3 sequence reads: CASSYGTVTNSPLHF. The CDR3 bases are TGTGCCAGCAGCTACGGGACGGTCACCAATTCACCCCTCCACTTT. Drawing the rest from reference TRBV3-1 and TRBJ1-6, the complete variable domain is DTAVSQTPKYLVTQMGNDKSIKCEQNLGHDTMYWYKQDSKKFLKIMFSYNNKELIINETVPNRFSPKSPDKAHLNLHINSLELGDSAVYFCASSYGTVTNSPLHFGNGTRLTVT.

This clonotype was seen ten or more times. The chain combines TRBV5-1 with TRBJ1-1; D not resolved. CDR1 is SGHRS and CDR2 is YFSETQ in the germline V gene. Trimming shortened V by 0 bases and J by 1 base, and 7 bases separated the two germline ends. The CDR3 has 14 residues. The CDR3: CASSLDGSNTEAFF. CDR3 DNA: TGCGCCAGCAGCTTGGACGGTTCGAACACTGAAGCTTTCTTT. The full variable domain, in which reference TRBV5-1 and TRBJ1-1 provide the parts outside the CDR3, is KAGVTQTPRYLIKTRGQQVTLSCSPISGHRSVSWYQQTPGQGLQFLFEYFSETQRNKGNFPGRFSGRQFSNSRSEMNVSTLELGDSALYLCASSLDGSNTEAFFGQGTRLTVV.

Many counts were recorded for this clonotype. This chain connects TRBV4-1 to TRBJ2-7; unclear D gene. The CDR3 extends over 15 amino acids. V lost 1 base to trimming and J lost 0 bases, with 10 bases between them. The V gene's germline CDR1 is MGHRA and CDR2 YSYEKL. CDR3 protein: CASSQGVIPSYEQYF. CDR3 DNA sequence: TGCGCCAGCAGCCAAGGGGTCATTCCCTCCTACGAGCAGTACTTC.

A word on this clonotype: Germline is not matched at one junction end, which may reflect a read error. The chain couples TRBV12-3 or TRBV12-4 to TRBJ2-1; D may match TRBD1 or TRBD2 (5 bases each). This CDR3 contains 15 residues. CDR3 nucleotides: TGTTCCAGCAGGGCCGGGGCCCCTACCTTCAATGAGCAGTTCTTC. Translated, it gives CSSRAGAPTFNEQFF.

The chain combines TRBV20-1 with TRBJ2-3; D gene ambiguous. Trimming pared 2 bases from V and 2 bases from J, leaving 8 bases between. Germline V lookup: CDR1 DFQATT, CDR2 SNEGSKA (reference sequence). The CDR3 is made up of 13 amino acids. The CDR3 nucleotides are TGCAGTGCTAGAAGGTTACCCACAGATACGCAGTATTTT. Encoded protein: CSARRLPTDTQYF.

In its sample, this clonotype was seen many times. The chain carries TRBV10-3 and TRBJ2-7; TRBD1 aligns across 9 bases. Germline CDR1 ENHRY, CDR2 SYGVKD. Unmatched junction bases numbered 4, after V lost 6 bases and J lost 1 base. The CDR3 consists of 14 residues. In DNA form, the CDR3 reads TGTGCCATCAGGGACAGGGGTCATTCCTACGAGCAGTACTTC. Its protein is CAIRDRGHSYEQYF.

The chain links TRBV20-1 to TRBJ2-5, with D maybe TRBD1 (5 bases). The germline V gene encodes CDR1 DFQATT and CDR2 SNEGSKA (reference sequence). This CDR3 spans 14 amino acids. V lost 0 bases and J lost 3, with 11 bases in between. In nucleotides, the CDR3 is TGCAGTGCTAGAGATAGAGTAGGGGAAGAGACCCAGTACTTC. As protein: CSARDRVGEETQYF.

This clonotype occurred many times. J is TRBJ2-7 and V is TRBV9, with unresolved D. This CDR3 spans 14 amino acids. Trimming cost V 0 bases and J 0 bases, with 7 bases left between them. Germline CDR1 reads SGDLS; CDR2 reads YYNGEE. The DNA for the CDR3 is TGTGCCAGCAGCGTAGTGGACGGCTCCTACGAGCAGTACTTC. Its protein is CASSVVDGSYEQYF.

This clonotype was counted at least ten times. This rearrangement joins TRBV5-1 to TRBJ2-7; tentative D call: TRBD1 (6 bases). V shed 4 bases and J shed 4 bases, with 15 bases lying between them. The CDR3 sequence is 14 residues long. Germline V CDR1 and CDR2: SGHRS, YFSETQ. The DNA for the CDR3 is TGCGCCAGCAGCCCACCGGGACAAATTTACGAGCAGTACTTC. Residues: CASSPPGQIYEQYF.

This clonotype was counted ten times or more. The chain carries TRBV5-1 and TRBJ2-2; 9 nucleotides match TRBD2. This CDR3 is 17 amino acids long. J lost 3 bases, V lost 4 bases, and 10 bases had no gene match. Germline CDR1 SGHRS, CDR2 YFSETQ. CDR3 bases: TGCGCCAGCAGCCCCAATCCGGGACTAGCTGACACCGGGGAGCTGTTTTTT. Translation: CASSPNPGLADTGELFF. Full variable domain (remainder filled in from reference TRBV5-1 and TRBJ2-2): KAGVTQTPRYLIKTRGQQVTLSCSPISGHRSVSWYQQTPGQGLQFLFEYFSETQRNKGNFPGRFSGRQFSNSRSEMNVSTLELGDSALYLCASSPNPGLADTGELFFGEGSRLTVL.

This clonotype was detected ten times or more. V and J are TRBV12-3 or TRBV12-4 and TRBJ2-1, with 10 bases lining up with TRBD1. The CDR3 is made up of 15 amino acids. Trimming cost V 7 bases and J 6 bases; bases outside gene matches: 9. Here the CDR3 DNA reads TGTGCCAGCATCAAAGAGGGACAGGGGATCAATGAGCAGTTCTTC. It specifies CASIKEGQGINEQFF.

Many counts were recorded for this clonotype. This chain joins TRBV20-1 and TRBJ2-1; 10 bases fit TRBD1. The junction had 12 bases not matched to a gene; V was cut back by 0 bases and J by 4 bases. CDR3 length equals 18 residues. In germline, CDR1 is DFQATT, CDR2 SNEGSKA (reference sequence). The CDR3 reads CSARDLRVRTGGYNEQFF. The DNA of the CDR3 is TGCAGTGCTAGAGATCTTAGGGTTAGGACAGGGGGTTACAATGAGCAGTTCTTC.

This sequence joins TRBV29-1 and TRBJ2-1; perhaps TRBD1 as D (6 bases). The CDR3 loop spans 13 amino acids. Germline CDR1 is SQVTM and CDR2 is ANQGSEA. The V gene lost 2 bases and the J gene lost 6 bases, with 11 bases spanning the gap. The CDR3 region is CSVERLGGNEQFF. CDR3 coding DNA: TGCAGCGTTGAAAGGCTAGGGGGCAATGAGCAGTTCTTC.

Ten or more counts support this clonotype. The chain combines TRBV6-5 with TRBJ2-7, with D perhaps matching TRBD1 or TRBD2 (5 bases each). CDR3 length equals 16 residues. Per the germline V gene, CDR1 is MNHEY and CDR2 is SVGAGI. The V end was cut by 0 bases, the J end by 4 bases, with 16 bases between. In DNA form, the CDR3 reads TGTGCCAGCAGTTACTCCCACCGAGGGGCAGGGTACGAGCAGTACTTC. Translation gives CASSYSHRGAGYEQYF.